The source of this T cell receptor beta chain is a study of T cell responses to AZD1222 COVID-19 vaccine (dated by TCRdb to 2020 to 2023). Regarding the study in general: Because spike-specific TCR depth and breadth did not differ between the two schedules, AZD1222 recipients who got a second dose at roughly 4 weeks were pooled with those who got a second dose at roughly 12 weeks. TCR sequencing was performed for roughly 250 trial participants, of whom about 200 were given two doses of AZD1222 and 26 were given two doses of MenACWY control vaccine. Trial participants were enrolled by age into subgroups of 18-55, 56-69 and 70-plus years, and around 150, 28 and 57 TCR-sequenced participants, respectively, were included in these subgroups.

Notes on this clone: This receptor's antigen is unknown. Base qualities are not at hand, and no much larger clone is one base apart.

The time point label on this specimen signifies: baseline before first vaccination. Vaccinee samples came from UK trials COV001 and COV002, including a single-blind randomized controlled phase 2/3 trial of AZD1222 (ChAdOx1 nCoV-19) in healthy adults. Trial participant PBMC samples were collected at day 0 and day 28 after the second dose for TCRbeta chain sequencing. General study outcomes and caveats: Participants were mostly white British, with more females than males. The authors suggested clonal diversity may have been underestimated. Reportedly, almost half of the unique spike-specific TCRs recognized epitopes lying outside the regions that are mutated in the B.1.351 and B.1.1.7 variants. The vaccine-associated CD4 TCRs covered the entire spike protein, and the dominant responses fell in regions 160-218 and 743-854. The 56-69-year group was small, and its depth increase did not reach significance, likely because of low power. No day 14 peak-response samples were available, so repertoires were characterized only after the peak T cell response. After two AZD1222 doses, both the breadth and the depth of spike-specific TCRs were significantly higher than at day 0 and than in MenACWY recipients. Conclusions about previously exposed vaccinees are limited, since just six or seven AZD1222 recipients were seropositive for SARS-CoV-2 at baseline.

The CDR3 regions of human TCRbeta chains were analyzed by immunosequencing. The published analysis was carried out like this. Repertoire TCRs were checked for matches against a reference library of SARS-CoV-2-specific TCRs that had been generated using the MIRA antigen-specificity platform. Breadth was defined as the fraction of unique TCRs that were SARS-CoV-2-associated, and depth was defined as the fraction of total T cells that were SARS-CoV-2-associated. Using the MIRA data, each spike-specific TCR was mapped to the spike region that the TCR reacts to and placed in a CD4 or CD8 class. Log10-transformed breadth and depth values were compared by one-way ANOVA with Sidak's multiple comparisons tests. TCRdb limited this immuneACCESS table to in-frame rearrangements with V and J called. A share of clones is missing; checked studies link under half to unresolved V genes, and the rest is unexplained. The D gene and trimming were derived from the DNA, and the V and J assignments and clone size from that table. In all, the sample holds 140,000 to 150,000 clones, and around 90% of those were seen once. Around 1.7% of the sample is in the top ten clones.

V is cut by 4 bases and J by 1 base, and the space between the germline ends is 8 bases. CDR1 and CDR2 are drawn from the germline V gene: MDHEN, SYDVKM. There are 13 amino acids in the CDR3, from cysteine to phenylalanine inclusive. The DNA shown is the 39-base CDR3, in frame from base 1. The clonotype comes from an adult in good health. The sample consisted of peripheral blood, taken on day 0 of AZD1222 vaccination. The V and J segments used are TRBV28 and TRBJ2-7; the D gene assignment is ambiguous. The CDR3 protein: CASSWGGSYEQYF. The DNA reads TGTGCCAGCAGTTGGGGTGGGTCCTACGAGCAGTACTTC.